This T cell receptor (beta chain) was sequenced during a study of OX40 agonist ivuxolimab in advanced cancers. Study-wide points: On average, CD8+ T cells showed a greater number of expanded clones than CD4+.

Trimming removed 2 bases from V and 4 bases from J, with 20 bases in between. This CDR3 region has 17 residues. Germline CDR1 is SEHNR and CDR2 is FQNEAQ (reference sequence). Libraries were prepared by immunoSEQ multiplex PCR; TCRdb keeps only in-frame clonotypes and omits some of them. The table has tens of thousands of clones, around 88% seen once; the top ten hold about 15%. Turning to this clone: Its antigen remains unidentified.

Samples of blood were obtained at baseline, on cycle 4 day 1, and on cycle 7 day 1. This TCR derives from an adult with an advanced solid tumor such as melanoma, head and neck, liver or kidney cancer. The chain links TRBV7-9 to TRBJ1-1; the D is unclear. Here the sequenced sample was CD4+ or CD8+ T cells sorted from blood, taken in a trial of the OX40 agonist ivuxolimab. The CDR3 DNA reads as TGTGCCAGCAGCTTACCGAGACCGGCCTCCTGGGGCACTGAAGCTTTCTTT. Its translation: CASSLPRPASWGTEAFF.